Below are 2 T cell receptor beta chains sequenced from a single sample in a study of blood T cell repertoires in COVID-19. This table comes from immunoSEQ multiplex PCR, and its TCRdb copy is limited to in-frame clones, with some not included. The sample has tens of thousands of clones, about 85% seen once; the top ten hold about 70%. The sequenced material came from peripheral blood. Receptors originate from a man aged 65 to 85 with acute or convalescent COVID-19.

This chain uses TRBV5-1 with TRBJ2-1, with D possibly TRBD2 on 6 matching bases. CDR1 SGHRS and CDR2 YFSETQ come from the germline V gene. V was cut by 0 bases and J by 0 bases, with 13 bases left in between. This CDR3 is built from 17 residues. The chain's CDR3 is CASSLGVGAGSYNEQFF. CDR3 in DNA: TGCGCCAGCAGCTTGGGAGTGGGAGCGGGCTCCTACAATGAGCAGTTCTTC.

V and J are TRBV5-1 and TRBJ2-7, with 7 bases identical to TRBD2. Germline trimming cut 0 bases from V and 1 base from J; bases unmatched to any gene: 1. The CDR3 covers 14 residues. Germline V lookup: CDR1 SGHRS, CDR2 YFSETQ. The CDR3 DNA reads TGCGCCAGCAGCTTGGGGCGGGAGTCCTACGAGCAGTACTTC. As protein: CASSLGRESYEQYF.